The 22 T cell receptor beta chains given below trace back to one sample, sequenced in a study of blood T cell repertoires in COVID-19. Data came from immunoSEQ multiplex PCR; TCRdb stores just in-frame clones and leaves some out. The data contain roughly 410,000 clones, around 87% of them singletons. Sequenced material: peripheral blood. Receptor source: a woman aged 60-75 years with COVID-19, enrolled during active disease.

The CDR3 here is CASSPLEGETQYF. The CDR3 nucleotides read TGTGCCAGCAGTCCTCTAGAAGGAGAGACCCAGTACTTC. The chain uses TRBV12-3 or TRBV12-4 and TRBJ2-5; D gene unclear. The CDR3 is 13 amino acids. The ends were cut back, 5 bases at V and 4 bases at J, with 11 bases in the middle.

The sample holds a few counts of this clone. The chain links TRBV5-4 to TRBJ2-1, with a weak D call TRBD1 (5 bases). Germline assignment: CDR1 SGHNT and CDR2 YYREEE (reference sequence). Trimming removed 3 bases from V and 5 bases from J, with 6 bases in between. CDR3 length: 12 residues. The CDR3 DNA reads as TGTGCCAGCAGCTGGACAAACAATGAGCAGTTCTTC. Protein: CASSWTNNEQFF.

CDR3 DNA sequence: TGCAGCGCTGGGCCTAAAGTATTCTACAATGAGCAGTTCTTC. Translation gives CSAGPKVFYNEQFF. V is TRBV29-1 and J is TRBJ2-1; D unclear. From germline, CDR1 is SQVTM and CDR2 ANQGSEA. Trimming shortened V by 7 bases and J by 3 bases, and 16 bases separated the two germline ends. The CDR3 spans 14 residues.

The V call is TRBV5-4, the J call TRBJ2-7, with 9 bases that match TRBD1. This CDR3 has 13 amino acids. Germline V lookup: CDR1 SGHNT, CDR2 YYREEE (reference sequence). The J segment lost 6 bases and the V segment lost 3 bases, leaving 4 bases of the junction unmatched. The CDR3 DNA is TGTGCCAGCAGCTCGGACAGGGGAGGCGAGCAGTACTTC. This encodes CASSSDRGGEQYF.

This chain joins TRBV28 and TRBJ1-2, with D possibly being TRBD1 (6 bases). This CDR3 contains 14 residues. V lost 6 bases and J lost 8, with 19 bases in between. Germline V CDR1 and CDR2: MDHEN, SYDVKM. This CDR3 reads CASRSYREGVGYTF. CDR3 nucleotides: TGTGCCAGCAGATCGTACAGGGAAGGAGTGGGCTACACCTTC.

The CDR3 spells CASRASGAPGSYEQYF. CDR3 bases: TGTGCCAGTAGGGCCTCTGGGGCACCTGGCTCCTACGAGCAGTACTTC. The chain recombines TRBV19 with TRBJ2-7; tentatively, D is TRBD1 (5 bases). Germline CDR1 is LNHDA and CDR2 is SQIVND (reference sequence). The CDR3 totals 16 residues. V dropped 6 bases and J dropped 0 bases, with 18 bases sitting between them.

This chain uses TRBV6-4 with TRBJ1-5; 10 bases are a match to TRBD1. CDR3 size: 20 residues. Per the germline V gene, CDR1 is MRHNA and CDR2 is SNTAGT. Trimming at V came to 2 bases and at J to 2 bases, leaving 15 bases not matched to a gene. In DNA, the CDR3 is TGTGCCAGCAGTGACACGATCCGGGACAGGGGCCCATTTTGCAATCAGCCCCAGCATTTT. This sequence encodes CASSDTIRDRGPFCNQPQHF.

The chain employs TRBV18 and TRBJ1-4, with 8 bases lining up with TRBD1. The ends lost 6 bases at V and 0 bases at J; junction bases unmatched: 9. The CDR3 has 17 residues. The germline CDR1 and CDR2 sequences are KGHSH and LQKENI. CDR3 in amino acids: CASSLQGAHATNEKLFF. The CDR3 DNA sequence: TGTGCCAGCTCGCTTCAGGGGGCCCACGCAACTAATGAAAAACTGTTTTTT.

The chain carries TRBV7-8 and TRBJ1-1; weak D call: TRBD1 (5 bases). Germline-derived CDR1 and CDR2 are SGHVS and FQNEAQ. The V gene lost 5 bases and the J gene lost 7 bases, with 14 bases spanning the gap. This CDR3 comprises 13 residues. The CDR3 loop reads CASSIPQGGEAFF. The CDR3 region has the DNA TGTGCCAGCAGCATTCCCCAGGGCGGTGAAGCTTTCTTT.

This clone was seen a single time. The chain carries TRBV7-8 and TRBJ2-6; the D gene is possibly TRBD1 (6 bases). The CDR3 is 16 amino acids. Trimming removed 3 bases from V and 0 bases from J, with 9 bases in between. Germline V gives CDR1 SGHVS, CDR2 FQNEAQ. Here the CDR3 reads CASSFDRFSGANVLTF. CDR3 DNA: TGTGCCAGCAGCTTTGACAGGTTCTCTGGGGCCAACGTCCTGACTTTC.

The rearrangement links TRBV7-9 to TRBJ2-3; 8 positions agree with TRBD2. Trimming at V came to 2 bases and at J to 6 bases, leaving 4 bases not matched to a gene. Germline CDR1 and CDR2: SEHNR and FQNEAQ (reference sequence). This CDR3 has 14 amino acids. CDR3 loop: CASSLQRGIDTQYF. The CDR3, as DNA: TGTGCCAGCAGCTTACAGCGGGGGATTGATACGCAGTATTTT.

Only a few counts were recorded for this clone. The chain is built from TRBV9 and TRBJ1-2; TRBD1 agrees at 7 bases. Germline lookup yields CDR1 SGDLS and CDR2 YYNGEE. J was trimmed by 4 bases and V by 0 bases; bases with no gene match: 3. This CDR3 is 14 amino acids long. The CDR3 region has the DNA TGTGCCAGCAGCGTAGGGGACAGTGCCTATGGCTACACCTTC. Its translation is CASSVGDSAYGYTF. Variable domain in full (rest from reference TRBV9 and TRBJ1-2): DSGVTQTPKHLITATGQRVTLRCSPRSGDLSVYWYQQSLDQGLQFLIQYYNGEERAKGNILERFSAQQFPDLHSELNLSSLELGDSALYFCASSVGDSAYGYTFGSGTRLTVV.

This clone was seen more than once but under ten times. The chain uses TRBV7-9 and TRBJ1-4, with 7 bases aligning to TRBD1. CDR1 and CDR2 (germline): SEHNR, FQNEAQ (reference sequence). V trimming: 2 bases; J trimming: 10 bases; junction bases outside the gene matches: 7. This CDR3 region has 14 residues. The CDR3, as DNA: TGTGCCAGCAGCTTAACAGGGGATATAGGAAAACTGTTTTTT. Translating gives CASSLTGDIGKLFF.

The chain couples TRBV2 to TRBJ2-5, with 9 bases fitting TRBD1. V trimming: 5 bases; J trimming: 1 base; junction bases outside the gene matches: 8. Germline V gene lookup returns CDR1 SNHLY and CDR2 FYNNEI. This CDR3 is 16 amino acids long. CDR3 nucleotide sequence: TGTGCCAGCAGTCCAAGACAGGGGGGTTTCCAAGAGACCCAGTACTTC. Amino acid sequence: CASSPRQGGFQETQYF.

V usage is TRBV7-6 and J usage is TRBJ2-1, with 8 nucleotides matching TRBD2. J lost 6 bases, V lost 4 bases, and 11 bases had no gene match. The CDR3 has 16 amino acids. In germline, CDR1 is SGHVS, CDR2 FNYEAQ. The CDR3 loop is CASSSPRIAGTNEQFF. CDR3 sequence (DNA): TGTGCCAGCAGCTCACCCCGGATAGCGGGGACCAATGAGCAGTTCTTC.

This chain joins TRBV18 and TRBJ2-7; D may be TRBD1 (5 bases). The germline gives CDR1 KGHSH, CDR2 LQKENI. V lost 0 bases, J lost 0 bases, and 12 bases lay in between. The CDR3 covers 16 residues. CDR3 in amino acids: CASSPPAWTNSYEQYF. CDR3 coding DNA: TGTGCCAGCTCACCACCGGCTTGGACAAACTCCTACGAGCAGTACTTC.

The chain couples TRBV23-1 to TRBJ2-6; possible D gene TRBD1, 6 bases. TRBV23-1 counts as an open reading frame of uncertain function. The CDR3 is made up of 16 amino acids. V was pared by 2 bases and J by 2 bases, with 10 bases between. The CDR3 sequence is CASSQEQGPGANVLTF. Here the CDR3 DNA reads TGCGCCAGCAGTCAAGAACAGGGCCCTGGGGCCAACGTCCTGACTTTC.

V usage is TRBV7-8 and J usage is TRBJ1-3, with D uncertain. CDR1 is SGHVS, CDR2 FQNEAQ, per germline. This CDR3 spans 15 amino acids. V dropped 5 bases and J dropped 0 bases, with 11 bases sitting between them. The CDR3 nucleotides read TGTGCCAGCAGCCATAACGCGATCTCTGGAAACACCATATATTTT. It codes for CASSHNAISGNTIYF.

This clone was seen once. The sample contains more than one DNA sequence encoding this CDR3. The chain combines TRBV5-1 with TRBJ1-1; no definite D call. Per the germline V gene, CDR1 is SGHRS and CDR2 is YFSETQ. V was shortened by 0 bases and J by 2 bases, with 8 bases between the two germline ends. CDR3 length: 14 residues. CDR3 sequence reads: CASSLGQTNTEAFF. The CDR3, as DNA: TGCGCCAGCAGCTTGGGACAAACTAACACTGAAGCTTTCTTT. The full variable domain, completed using reference TRBV5-1 and TRBJ1-1, is KAGVTQTPRYLIKTRGQQVTLSCSPISGHRSVSWYQQTPGQGLQFLFEYFSETQRNKGNFPGRFSGRQFSNSRSEMNVSTLELGDSALYLCASSLGQTNTEAFFGQGTRLTVV.

This clone has just a few counts. The chain couples TRBV4-1 to TRBJ1-2; no clear D. Germline CDR1 MGHRA, CDR2 YSYEKL. V lost 0 bases, J lost 2 bases, and 16 bases lay in between. The CDR3 loop spans 17 amino acids. This chain's CDR3 is CASSQEPAETPNYGYTF. In DNA form, the CDR3 reads TGCGCCAGCAGCCAAGAACCCGCCGAAACTCCCAACTATGGCTACACCTTC.

This chain links TRBV18 with TRBJ1-6; TRBD1 might be the D (5 bases). Germline CDR1 and CDR2: KGHSH and LQKENI. The CDR3 runs to 15 residues. The V and J ends lost 1 base and 5 bases respectively, with 9 bases between them. As DNA, the CDR3 is TGTGCCAGCTCACCACAACCACAGGATAATTCACCCCTCCACTTT. This codes for CASSPQPQDNSPLHF.

The J gene is TRBJ2-1, the V gene TRBV9, with 10 bases identical to TRBD2. Germline-derived CDR1 and CDR2 are SGDLS and YYNGEE. This CDR3 region has 16 residues. Germline trimming cut 0 bases from V and 3 bases from J; bases unmatched to any gene: 3. The CDR3 protein is CASSVDQRGGYNEQFF. DNA of the CDR3: TGTGCCAGCAGCGTAGATCAGCGGGGGGGCTACAATGAGCAGTTCTTC.